These T cell receptor beta chains were read from a single sample in a study of T cells in Graves' hyperthyroidism and ophthalmopathy. TCRdb reanalysed the multiplex PCR reads using MiXCR and keeps one entry per CDR3 protein. The data show a few hundred thousand distinct CDR3 sequences, around 14% seen once. Sequencing was carried out using blood. These receptors all come from a woman in her twenties or thirties with Graves' hyperthyroidism that later progressed to Graves' ophthalmopathy. Both conserved end residues are part of each CDR3. A D gene is named only where the DNA matches it firmly. A row's size may be missing; if present it is once, few, many or a size class.

clone_size d_call j_call v_call cdr3_aa cdr3_nt
many - TRBJ1-1 TRBV10-3 CAISEFQGGTEAFF TGTGCCATCAGTGAGTTCCAGGGTGGCACTGAAGCTTTCTTT
- - TRBJ1-1 TRBV7-9 CASSYGQPSAEAFF TGTGCCAGCAGCTACGGACAGCCTTCAGCTGAAGCTTTCTTT
- TRBD2 TRBJ2-1 TRBV7-9 CASSFLRLAGVYNEQFF TGTGCCAGCAGCTTCCTCCGGCTAGCGGGAGTTTACAATGAGCAGTTCTTC
many - TRBJ1-2 TRBV20-1 CSASQVPYGYTF TGCAGTGCTAGTCAGGTGCCCTATGGCTACACCTTC
many TRBD1 TRBJ1-3 TRBV30 CAWKTGIYTIYF TGTGCCTGGAAGACAGGGATTTACACCATATATTTT
- - TRBJ1-1 TRBV18 CASSTQTEMNTEAFF TGTGCCAGCTCAACCCAGACAGAGATGAACACTGAAGCTTTCTTT
many - TRBJ1-4 TRBV30 CAWKGVDEKLFF TGTGCCTGGAAGGGGGTAGATGAAAAACTGTTTTTT
few - TRBJ2-1 TRBV19 CASSTNQAELGSSYNEQFF TGTGCCAGTAGTACCAATCAAGCTGAACTAGGCAGCTCCTACAATGAGCAGTTCTTC
- - TRBJ1-5 TRBV30 CAWSTGRGQPQHF TGTGCCTGGTCCACAGGGAGGGGTCAGCCCCAGCATTTT
- - TRBJ2-7 TRBV4-1 CASSPKTASYEQYF TGCGCCAGCAGCCCGAAGACAGCTTCCTACGAGCAGTACTTC
- TRBD1 TRBJ2-7 TRBV14 CASSHTGGDRGEQYF TGTGCCAGCAGCCACACAGGGGGCGATCGTGGCGAGCAGTACTTC
many - TRBJ1-1 TRBV19 CASGNLGQATEAFF TGTGCCAGTGGAAACTTGGGACAAGCCACTGAAGCTTTCTTT
- - TRBJ2-7 TRBV7-2 CASSLGSGAQYEQYF TGTGCCAGCAGCTTAGGATCGGGGGCGCAGTACGAGCAGTACTTC
few - TRBJ1-5 TRBV20-1 CSAPGLENNQPQHF TGCAGTGCTCCCGGACTTGAAAACAATCAGCCCCAGCATTTT
- - TRBJ2-7 TRBV3-1 CASSHSGADYEQYF TGTGCCAGCAGCCACAGCGGAGCCGACTACGAGCAGTACTTC
many - TRBJ2-3 TRBV11-1 CASSIRTDTQYF TGTGCCAGCAGCATACGCACAGATACGCAGTATTTT
- - TRBJ2-7 TRBV7-9 CASSPARGAYEQYF TGTGCCAGCAGCCCGGCGAGGGGGGCCTACGAGCAGTACTTC
few - TRBJ2-3 TRBV29-1 CSTPGTSSSSTDTQYF TGCAGCACCCCAGGTACTAGCAGTTCTAGCACAGATACGCAGTATTTT
- - TRBJ2-1 TRBV7-9 CASSTPQGQFF TGTGCCAGCAGCACCCCCCAGGGGCAGTTCTTC
many TRBD1 TRBJ2-7 TRBV5-1 CASSLETGGPYEQYF TGCGCCAGCAGCTTGGAAACAGGGGGGCCGTACGAGCAGTACTTC
- - TRBJ2-7 TRBV16 CASSQRTSFDEQYF TGTGCCAGCAGCCAGCGCACTAGTTTCGACGAGCAGTACTTC
many TRBD1 TRBJ1-6 TRBV6-6 CASSFSDRGNSPLHF TGTGCCAGCAGTTTCTCGGACAGGGGTAATTCACCCCTCCACTTT
many TRBD2 TRBJ2-1 TRBV24-1 CATSDPGLALTTEQFF TGTGCCACCAGTGACCCCGGACTAGCGTTGACAACTGAGCAGTTCTTC
few TRBD1 TRBJ1-4 TRBV5-6 CASSIGLTGKGEKLFF TGTGCCAGCAGCATTGGATTGACAGGGAAAGGTGAAAAACTGTTTTTT
few TRBD1 TRBJ1-6 TRBV14 CASSERDRGFLDPYNSPLHF TGTGCCAGCAGCGAAAGGGACAGGGGCTTCCTCGACCCTTATAATTCACCCCTCCACTTT
many TRBD2 TRBJ2-2 TRBV2 CARLAGNTGELFF TGTGCCAGGCTAGCGGGGAACACCGGGGAGCTGTTTTTT